These 20 T cell receptor beta chains came from one sample sequenced in a study of T cells after yellow fever vaccination. TCRdb itself ran the 5' RACE reads through MiXCR, one entry per CDR3 protein. The sample lists around 600,000 distinct CDR3 sequences; about 12% were seen once. The input for sequencing was PBMCs, taken on the day of the yellow fever booster vaccination. The receptors shown here come from a man younger than 40 who received the YFV17D yellow fever vaccine.

V usage is TRBV10-3 and J usage is TRBJ1-5; 7 positions agree with TRBD1. Per the germline V gene, CDR1 is ENHRY and CDR2 is SYGVKD. The CDR3 is made up of 15 amino acids. The J segment lost 1 base and the V segment lost 4 bases, leaving 4 bases of the junction unmatched. The CDR3 loop is CAISGGQASNQPQHF. The CDR3 nucleotides read TGTGCCATCAGTGGTGGACAGGCCAGCAATCAGCCCCAGCATTTT.

The chain combines TRBV10-3 with TRBJ2-5; possibly TRBD1 for D (6 bases). The CDR3 totals 15 residues. The germline V gene encodes CDR1 ENHRY and CDR2 SYGVKD. The V end was cut by 6 bases, the J end by 3 bases, with 17 bases between. In nucleotides, the CDR3 is TGTGCCATCAGCTTAGGGGAAGGGGGAAAAGAGACCCAGTACTTC. Translating it yields CAISLGEGGKETQYF.

This clonotype was seen once. This chain connects TRBV6-1 to TRBJ2-4, with 10 bases that match TRBD2. The V and J ends lost 5 bases and 10 bases, in that order; junction bases with no gene match: 11. The CDR3 length is 15 residues. Germline V gene sequence: CDR1 MNHNS, CDR2 SASEGT. CDR3 DNA sequence: TGTGCCAGCAGTACCCTAGCGGGGGCAAGCCGTATTCAGTACTTC. Its protein is CASSTLAGASRIQYF.

This clonotype was observed many times. The J gene is TRBJ1-1, the V gene TRBV5-1; D gene unclear. There are 14 residues in the CDR3. Trimming removed 0 bases at V and 0 bases at J, with 6 bases between. Germline V gene lookup returns CDR1 SGHRS and CDR2 YFSETQ. The CDR3 is CASSLANMNTEAFF. The CDR3 nucleotides are TGCGCCAGCAGCTTGGCCAACATGAACACTGAAGCTTTCTTT.

In its sample, this clonotype was seen a few times. The V and J genes are TRBV7-9 and TRBJ2-7; 7 bases map to TRBD2. The J segment lost 12 bases and the V segment lost 0 bases, leaving 5 bases of the junction unmatched. Germline CDR1 reads SEHNR; CDR2 reads FQNEAQ (reference sequence). The CDR3 runs to 12 residues. This chain's CDR3 is CASSLAGGPRYF. The CDR3 nucleotides read TGTGCCAGCAGCTTAGCGGGAGGGCCGAGGTACTTC.

This clonotype was counted only a few times. V is TRBV18 and J is TRBJ1-4; unclear D gene. Germline V gene lookup returns CDR1 KGHSH and CDR2 LQKENI. The CDR3 covers 12 residues. V dropped 5 bases and J dropped 14 bases, with 15 bases sitting between them. CDR3 amino acids: CASSTGKSVLFF. For the CDR3, the DNA is TGTGCCAGCTCAACGGGAAAGTCGGTCCTGTTTTTT. Supplemented by reference TRBV18 and TRBJ1-4, the full variable domain reads NAGVMQNPRHLVRRRGQEARLRCSPMKGHSHVYWYRQLPEEGLKFMVYLQKENIIDESGMPKERFSAEFPKEGPSILRIQQVVRGDSAAYFCASSTGKSVLFFGSGTQLSVL.

CDR3 region: CASSYSSLGGMGQFF. CDR3 DNA sequence: TGTGCCAGCAGTTACTCGTCTTTGGGCGGGATGGGGCAGTTCTTC. The chain is built from TRBV6-5 and TRBJ2-1, with D possibly being TRBD2 (6 bases). The CDR3 loop spans 15 amino acids. The germline V gene has CDR1 MNHEY and CDR2 SVGAGI. The ends were cut back, 0 bases at V and 12 bases at J, with 18 bases in the middle.

The rearrangement uses TRBV7-8 and TRBJ1-3; tentatively, D is TRBD1 (5 bases). V lost 6 bases, J lost 9 bases, and 15 bases lay in between. CDR3 length: 13 residues. Looked up from germline, CDR1 is SGHVS and CDR2 is FQNEAQ. The CDR3 nucleotides read TGTGCCAGCAGGGGCAGGGAGTTGAGCACCATATATTTT. Translation gives CASRGRELSTIYF.

This clonotype has a count of ten or more. The chain couples TRBV12-3 or TRBV12-4 to TRBJ2-5; TRBD2 might be the D (6 bases). The CDR3 runs 14 residues. The ends were cut back, 6 bases at V and 4 bases at J, with 15 bases in the middle. The CDR3: CASSRGSGTETQYF. Here the CDR3 DNA reads TGTGCCAGCAGCCGGGGGTCGGGGACAGAGACCCAGTACTTC.

This clonotype appeared a few times. This chain links TRBV6-5 with TRBJ1-2; no clear D gene. Trimming pared 0 bases from V and 3 bases from J, leaving 14 bases between. Germline CDR1 and CDR2: MNHEY and SVGAGI. The CDR3 loop spans 16 amino acids. The CDR3 DNA sequence: TGTGCCAGCAGTTACTCACTCGACAACTCCTACTATGGCTACACCTTC. Translation: CASSYSLDNSYYGYTF.

V and J are TRBV5-1 and TRBJ1-3; D ambiguous. Trimming took off 5 bases at V and 8 bases at J, with 14 bases between the two ends. Germline V gene sequence: CDR1 SGHRS, CDR2 YFSETQ. The CDR3 totals 13 residues. CDR3 nucleotide sequence: TGCGCCAGCAGTTTCGGCCAAGGCTACACCATATATTTT. Translated, it gives CASSFGQGYTIYF.

This clonotype was seen a few times. This chain uses TRBV29-1 with TRBJ2-2; D is undetermined. This CDR3 has 12 residues. V lost 5 bases and J lost 1, with 5 bases in between. Germline values: CDR1 SQVTM, CDR2 ANQGSEA. CDR3 in DNA: TGCAGCGTTCCGGGGAACACCGGGGAGCTGTTTTTT. This encodes CSVPGNTGELFF.

This clonotype was counted ten times or more. The V call is TRBV20-1, the J call TRBJ1-1, with D uncertain. The CDR3 has 12 residues. Trimming stripped 4 bases from V and 4 bases from J, with 10 bases between. Germline V lookup: CDR1 DFQATT, CDR2 SNEGSKA (reference sequence). CDR3 coding DNA: TGCAGTGCTACACACAGCTCCACTGAAGCTTTCTTT. Translation gives CSATHSSTEAFF.

This clonotype has a handful of counts. The rearrangement links TRBV28 to TRBJ1-6, with D possibly TRBD1 on 5 matching bases. Germline V gene sequence: CDR1 MDHEN, CDR2 SYDVKM. CDR3 size: 14 residues. V was cut by 5 bases and J by 8 bases, with 13 bases left in between. CDR3 coding DNA: TGTGCCAGCAGTCGGCCAGGGACTTATTCACCCCTCCACTTT. Translated: CASSRPGTYSPLHF. The entire variable domain, with the rest obtained from reference TRBV28 and TRBJ1-6, is as follows: DVKVTQSSRYLVKRTGEKVFLECVQDMDHENMFWYRQDPGLGLRLIYFSYDVKMKEKGDIPEGYSVSREKKERFSLILESASTNQTSMYLCASSRPGTYSPLHFGNGTRLTVT.

This clonotype was seen only a few times. The chain has TRBV29-1 and TRBJ1-1, with 7 bases lining up with TRBD1. Per the germline V gene, CDR1 is SQVTM and CDR2 is ANQGSEA. With 1 base clipped from V and 0 bases from J, the junction kept 8 bases outside the gene matches. This CDR3 region has 16 residues. The CDR3 DNA reads as TGCAGCGTTGAAGTATATGGAGGGGGCATGAACACTGAAGCTTTCTTT. Amino acids: CSVEVYGGGMNTEAFF.

This clonotype was found a few times. V and J are TRBV6-1 and TRBJ2-7; 9 nucleotides agree with TRBD1. CDR1 and CDR2 (germline): MNHNS, SASEGT. The CDR3 runs to 16 residues. V lost 4 bases and J lost 7; bases outside the gene matches: 14. The DNA of the CDR3 is TGTGCCAGCAGTGGCCCGACCGGGACAGGGTTTGGAGAGCAGTACTTC. Residues: CASSGPTGTGFGEQYF.

This chain uses TRBV12-3 or TRBV12-4 with TRBJ1-1; no clear D. With 7 bases removed from V and 1 base from J, the gap between germline ends came to 10 bases. The CDR3 contains 13 residues. The CDR3 nucleotides are TGTGCCAGCAACTCACCCGAGAACACTGAAGCTTTCTTT. Its protein product is CASNSPENTEAFF.

This clonotype occurred a few times. This sequence joins TRBV7-2 and TRBJ2-5; tentatively, D is TRBD2 (5 bases). CDR1 is SGHTA, CDR2 FQGNSA, per germline. This CDR3 is 13 amino acids long. V dropped 8 bases and J dropped 3 bases, with 13 bases sitting between them. The CDR3 reads CASAGSREETQYF. Written as DNA, the CDR3 is TGTGCCAGCGCTGGCTCGCGGGAAGAGACCCAGTACTTC.

The chain is built from TRBV20-1 and TRBJ1-6; the match to TRBD1 covers 12 bases. Unmatched junction bases numbered 10, after V lost 4 bases and J lost 9 bases. Germline values: CDR1 DFQATT, CDR2 SNEGSKA (reference sequence). CDR3 size: 16 residues. Written as DNA, the CDR3 is TGCAGTGCTACTCCCGGGACAGGGGGCGCGTCTTCACCCCTCCACTTT. Translating it yields CSATPGTGGASSPLHF.

The chain carries TRBV12-3 or TRBV12-4 and TRBJ2-2; D ambiguous. V lost 9 bases, J lost 2 bases, and 10 bases lay in between. The CDR3 extends over 13 amino acids. For the CDR3, the DNA is TGTGCCAGAACCGCTCCCAACACCGGGGAGCTGTTTTTT. Translating gives CARTAPNTGELFF.